These 9 T cell receptor beta chains were all obtained from the same sample, sequenced in a study of OX40 agonist ivuxolimab in advanced cancers. Here immunoSEQ multiplex PCR was the method, and the copy in TCRdb shows in-frame clones only, minus some. The top ten clones hold around 0.56% of a sample with under 85,000 clones, around 88% of them seen once. The sample consisted of CD4+ or CD8+ T cells sorted from blood, taken in a trial of the OX40 agonist ivuxolimab. Every receptor here comes from an adult with an advanced solid tumor such as melanoma, head and neck, liver or kidney cancer.

The V gene is TRBV7-3, the J gene TRBJ2-5; D ambiguous. Per germline, CDR1 SGHTA and CDR2 FQGTGA. Trimming pared 5 bases from V and 2 bases from J, leaving 12 bases between. CDR3 length: 14 residues. The CDR3 DNA is TGTGCCAGCAGCCCCTCGGGTTTGCAAGAGACCCAGTACTTC. Amino acid sequence: CASSPSGLQETQYF.

The genes are TRBV4-2 and TRBJ2-1; 7 nucleotides line up with TRBD1. Losses at the gene ends were 1 base for V and 8 bases for J; bases not matched to a gene: 11. The germline CDR1 and CDR2 sequences are LGHNA and YNFKEQ. CDR3 length equals 16 residues. The CDR3 loop reads CASSQVGPGQLDEQFF. The DNA of the CDR3 is TGTGCCAGCAGCCAAGTCGGACCGGGACAGTTGGATGAGCAGTTCTTC.

The chain joins TRBV7-2 to TRBJ2-3; D uncertain. This CDR3 comprises 13 residues. Trimming took off 1 base at V and 3 bases at J, with 5 bases between the two ends. Germline CDR1 reads SGHTA; CDR2 reads FQGNSA. The CDR3 DNA follows: TGTGCCAGCAGCTTAGTACTGACAGATACGCAGTATTTT. As protein: CASSLVLTDTQYF.

This rearrangement joins TRBV6-6 to TRBJ1-5, with D possibly being TRBD1 (5 bases). Germline loops: CDR1 MNHNY, CDR2 SVGAGI (reference sequence). V shed 6 bases and J shed 5 bases, with 14 bases lying between them. This CDR3 comprises 14 residues. The CDR3 protein is CASSPGSGHQPQHF. CDR3 DNA: TGTGCCAGCAGCCCAGGGAGCGGACATCAGCCCCAGCATTTT.

The chain is built from TRBV4-1 and TRBJ1-1; 11 bases are a match to TRBD1. The V gene's germline CDR1 is MGHRA and CDR2 YSYEKL. CDR3 length: 16 residues. J was trimmed by 4 bases and V by 4 bases; bases with no gene match: 8. The chain's CDR3 is CASSLSSGTGGTEAFF. Written as DNA, the CDR3 is TGCGCCAGCAGCCTATCCTCCGGGACAGGGGGCACTGAAGCTTTCTTT.

V is TRBV18 and J is TRBJ1-2, with D perhaps matching TRBD1 (5 bases). Trimming removed 7 bases from V and 8 bases from J, with 17 bases in between. The CDR3 contains 13 residues. Per germline, CDR1 KGHSH and CDR2 LQKENI. DNA for the CDR3: TGTGCCAGCTACCAGGGCACAGGAATAGGCTACACCTTC. This encodes CASYQGTGIGYTF.

This chain connects TRBV28 to TRBJ2-7; maybe TRBD1 (6 bases). The CDR3 sequence is 15 residues long. Germline values: CDR1 MDHEN, CDR2 SYDVKM. Trimming removed 6 bases at V and 2 bases at J, with 17 bases between. The CDR3 DNA is TGTGCCAGCAGCCCGAGGGGGTACCGAGCCTACGAGCAGTACTTC. It encodes CASSPRGYRAYEQYF.

The rearrangement uses TRBV7-2 and TRBJ2-7; no reliable D call. Trimming removed 4 bases at V and 3 bases at J, with 16 bases between. Germline V gene sequence: CDR1 SGHTA, CDR2 FQGNSA. The CDR3 is 15 residues long. DNA of the CDR3: TGTGCCAGCAGCTCTAGTTACGGAGAGTACTACGAGCAGTACTTC. Translating gives CASSSSYGEYYEQYF.

V usage is TRBV9 and J usage is TRBJ2-2; 8 nucleotides match TRBD1. This CDR3 has 15 amino acids. Germline V gives CDR1 SGDLS, CDR2 YYNGEE. Trimming removed 4 bases from V and 1 base from J; junction bases left unmatched: 3. The CDR3 region has the DNA TGTGCCAGCAGCCCCGGGACAGGGAACACCGGGGAGCTGTTTTTT. Translated: CASSPGTGNTGELFF. The full variable domain, with the rest looked up from reference TRBV9 and TRBJ2-2, is DSGVTQTPKHLITATGQRVTLRCSPRSGDLSVYWYQQSLDQGLQFLIQYYNGEERAKGNILERFSAQQFPDLHSELNLSSLELGDSALYFCASSPGTGNTGELFFGEGSRLTVL.